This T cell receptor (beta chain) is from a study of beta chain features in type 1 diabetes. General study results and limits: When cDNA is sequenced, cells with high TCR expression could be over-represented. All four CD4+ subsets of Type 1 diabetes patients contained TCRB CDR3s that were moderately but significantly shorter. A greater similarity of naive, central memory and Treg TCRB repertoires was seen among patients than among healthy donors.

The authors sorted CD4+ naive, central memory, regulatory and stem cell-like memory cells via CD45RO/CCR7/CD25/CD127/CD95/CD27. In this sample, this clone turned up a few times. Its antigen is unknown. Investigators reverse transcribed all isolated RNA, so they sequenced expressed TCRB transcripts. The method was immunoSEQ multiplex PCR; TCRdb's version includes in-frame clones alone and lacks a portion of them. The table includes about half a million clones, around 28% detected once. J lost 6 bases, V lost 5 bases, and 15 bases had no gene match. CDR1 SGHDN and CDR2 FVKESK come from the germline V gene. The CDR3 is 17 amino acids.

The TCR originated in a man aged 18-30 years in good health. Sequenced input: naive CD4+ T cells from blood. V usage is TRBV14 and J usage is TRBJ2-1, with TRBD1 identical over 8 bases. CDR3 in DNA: TGTGCCAGCAGCAAAATACGACAGGGGTTGGGCGGCAATGAGCAGTTCTTC. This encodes CASSKIRQGLGGNEQFF.